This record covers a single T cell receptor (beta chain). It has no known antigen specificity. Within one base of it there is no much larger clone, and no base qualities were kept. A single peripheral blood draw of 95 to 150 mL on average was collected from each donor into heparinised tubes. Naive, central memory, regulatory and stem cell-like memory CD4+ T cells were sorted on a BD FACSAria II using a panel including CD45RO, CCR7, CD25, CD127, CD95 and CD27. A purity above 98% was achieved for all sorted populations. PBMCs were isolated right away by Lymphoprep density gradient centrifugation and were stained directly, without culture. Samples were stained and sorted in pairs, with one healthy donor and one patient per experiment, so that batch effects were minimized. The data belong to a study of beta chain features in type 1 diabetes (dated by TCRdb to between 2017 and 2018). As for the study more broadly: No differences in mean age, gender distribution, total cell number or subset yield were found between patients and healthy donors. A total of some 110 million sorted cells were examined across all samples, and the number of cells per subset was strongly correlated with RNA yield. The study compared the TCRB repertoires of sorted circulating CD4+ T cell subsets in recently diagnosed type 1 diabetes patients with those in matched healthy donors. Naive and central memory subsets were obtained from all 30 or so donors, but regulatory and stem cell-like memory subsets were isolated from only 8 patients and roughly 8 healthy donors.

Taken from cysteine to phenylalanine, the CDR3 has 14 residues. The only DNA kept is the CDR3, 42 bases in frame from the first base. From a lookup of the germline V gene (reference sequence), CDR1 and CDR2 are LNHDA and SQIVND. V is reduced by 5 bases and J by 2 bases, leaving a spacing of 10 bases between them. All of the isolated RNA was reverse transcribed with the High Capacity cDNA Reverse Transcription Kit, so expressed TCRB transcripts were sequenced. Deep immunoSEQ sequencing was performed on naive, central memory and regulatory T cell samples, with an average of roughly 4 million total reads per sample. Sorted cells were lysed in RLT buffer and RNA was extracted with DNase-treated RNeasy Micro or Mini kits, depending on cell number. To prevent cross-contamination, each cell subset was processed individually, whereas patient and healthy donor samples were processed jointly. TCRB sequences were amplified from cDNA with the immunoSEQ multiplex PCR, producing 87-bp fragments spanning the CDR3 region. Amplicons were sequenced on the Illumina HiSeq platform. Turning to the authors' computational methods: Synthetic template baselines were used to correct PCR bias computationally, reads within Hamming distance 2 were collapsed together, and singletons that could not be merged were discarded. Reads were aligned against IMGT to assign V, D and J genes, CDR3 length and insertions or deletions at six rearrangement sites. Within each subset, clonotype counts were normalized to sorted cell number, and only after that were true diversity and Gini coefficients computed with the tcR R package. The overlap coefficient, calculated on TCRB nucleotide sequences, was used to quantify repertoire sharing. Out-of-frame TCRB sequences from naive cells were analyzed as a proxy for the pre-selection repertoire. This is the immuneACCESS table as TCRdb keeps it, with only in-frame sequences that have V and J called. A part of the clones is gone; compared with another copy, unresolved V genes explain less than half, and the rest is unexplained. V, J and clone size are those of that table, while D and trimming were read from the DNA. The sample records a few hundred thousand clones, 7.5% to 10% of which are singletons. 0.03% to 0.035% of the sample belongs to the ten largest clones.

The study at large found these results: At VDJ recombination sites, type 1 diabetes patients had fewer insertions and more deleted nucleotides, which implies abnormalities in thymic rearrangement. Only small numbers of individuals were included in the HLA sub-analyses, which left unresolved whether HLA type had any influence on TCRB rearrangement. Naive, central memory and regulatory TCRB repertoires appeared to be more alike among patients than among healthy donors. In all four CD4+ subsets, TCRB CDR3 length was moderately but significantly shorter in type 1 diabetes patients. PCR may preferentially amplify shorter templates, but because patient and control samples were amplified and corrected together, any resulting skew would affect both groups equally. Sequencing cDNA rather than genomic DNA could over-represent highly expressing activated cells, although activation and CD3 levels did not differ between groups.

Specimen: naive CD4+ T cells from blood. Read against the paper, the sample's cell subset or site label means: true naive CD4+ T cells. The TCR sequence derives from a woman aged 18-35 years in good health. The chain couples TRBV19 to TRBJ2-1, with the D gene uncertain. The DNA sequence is TGTGCCAGTAGTGCCCTGAGCCCCTACAATGAGCAGTTCTTC. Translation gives CASSALSPYNEQFF.